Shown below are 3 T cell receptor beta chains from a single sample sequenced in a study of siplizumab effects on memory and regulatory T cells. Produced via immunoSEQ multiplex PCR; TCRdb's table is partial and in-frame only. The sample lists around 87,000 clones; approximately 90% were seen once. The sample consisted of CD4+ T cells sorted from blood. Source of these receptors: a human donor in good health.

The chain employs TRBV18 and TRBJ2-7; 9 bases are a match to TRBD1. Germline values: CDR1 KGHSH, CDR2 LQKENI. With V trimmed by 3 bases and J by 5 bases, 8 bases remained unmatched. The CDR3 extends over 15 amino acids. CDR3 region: CASSPTRTGVDEQYF. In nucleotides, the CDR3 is TGTGCCAGCTCACCTACCAGGACAGGGGTGGACGAGCAGTACTTC.

CDR3 bases: TGCGCCAGCACCAAGACAGGGGTCGGGGCCAACGTCCTGACTTTC. Its translation is CASTKTGVGANVLTF. The gene calls are TRBV5-1 and TRBJ2-6; 8 bases are a match to TRBD1. The CDR3 is 15 amino acids. Germline CDR1 SGHRS, CDR2 YFSETQ. The V gene end was trimmed by 6 bases and the J gene end by 4 bases; junction bases not matched to a gene: 6. Together with reference TRBV5-1 and TRBJ2-6, the CDR3 gives the full variable domain: KAGVTQTPRYLIKTRGQQVTLSCSPISGHRSVSWYQQTPGQGLQFLFEYFSETQRNKGNFPGRFSGRQFSNSRSEMNVSTLELGDSALYLCASTKTGVGANVLTFGAGSRLTVL.

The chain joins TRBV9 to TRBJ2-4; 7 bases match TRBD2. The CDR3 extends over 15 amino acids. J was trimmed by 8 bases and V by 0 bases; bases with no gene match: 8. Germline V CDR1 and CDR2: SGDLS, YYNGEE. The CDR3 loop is CASSVDSRSGDIQYF. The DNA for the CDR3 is TGTGCCAGCAGCGTAGATAGTCGAAGCGGGGACATTCAGTACTTC. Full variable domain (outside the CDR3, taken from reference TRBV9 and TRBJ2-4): DSGVTQTPKHLITATGQRVTLRCSPRSGDLSVYWYQQSLDQGLQFLIQYYNGEERAKGNILERFSAQQFPDLHSELNLSSLELGDSALYFCASSVDSRSGDIQYFGAGTRLSVL.